The 16 T cell receptor beta chains reported below all come from one sample, sequenced in a study of identical twins. TCRdb re-called the 5' RACE reads through MiXCR, storing one row per CDR3 protein. The data contain 570,000 or so distinct CDR3 sequences, approximately 10% of them singletons. This same sample was also taken into another study, of yellow fever vaccine responses in identical twins.

The sequenced material came from PBMCs. All receptors derive from a woman between 18 and 30 years old in good health.

This chain connects TRBV20-1 to TRBJ2-7, with 7 bases fitting TRBD1. This CDR3 is built from 15 residues. Germline-derived CDR1 and CDR2 are DFQATT and SNEGSKA (reference sequence). Trimming took 3 bases from V and 2 from J; bases not matched to a gene: 10. This chain's CDR3 is CSASISGQSTYEQYF. CDR3 bases: TGCAGTGCTAGTATTTCGGGACAGAGTACCTACGAGCAGTACTTC.

There are many counts of this clonotype. The genes are TRBV7-2 and TRBJ2-7; TRBD1 aligns across 9 bases. The CDR3 loop spans 12 amino acids. CDR1 is SGHTA and CDR2 is FQGNSA in the germline V gene. Germline trimming cut 1 base from V and 11 bases from J; bases unmatched to any gene: 3. The CDR3 sequence is CASSLGGTGKYF. CDR3 coding DNA: TGTGCCAGCAGCTTAGGGGGGACAGGGAAGTACTTC.

In its sample, this clonotype was seen a few times. The chain has TRBV6-1 and TRBJ2-4; maybe TRBD1 (5 bases). The CDR3 sequence is 15 residues long. V dropped 4 bases and J dropped 2 bases, with 12 bases sitting between them. Germline V lookup: CDR1 MNHNS, CDR2 SASEGT. The CDR3 region is CASSVQGRTKNIQYF. CDR3 bases: TGTGCCAGCAGTGTGCAGGGTAGGACCAAAAACATTCAGTACTTC.

The chain couples TRBV28 to TRBJ1-3; TRBD1 agrees at 9 bases. The CDR3 contains 14 residues. The J segment lost 7 bases and the V segment lost 2 bases, leaving 3 bases of the junction unmatched. The germline gives CDR1 MDHEN, CDR2 SYDVKM. CDR3 nucleotides: TGTGCCAGCAGTTTACCCGGACAGGGGAACACCATATATTTT. It is translated as CASSLPGQGNTIYF.

J is TRBJ2-2 and V is TRBV20-1; 13 nucleotides agree with TRBD2. This CDR3 is 19 amino acids long. Germline trimming cut 2 bases from V and 4 bases from J; bases unmatched to any gene: 13. Per the germline V gene, CDR1 is DFQATT and CDR2 is SNEGSKA (reference sequence). The CDR3 sequence is CSARRRTSGGPRATGELFF. The CDR3 nucleotides are TGCAGTGCTAGACGAAGGACTAGCGGGGGCCCCCGCGCCACCGGGGAGCTGTTTTTT.

This clonotype was counted a few times. The chain couples TRBV2 to TRBJ2-5, with D tentatively TRBD1 (6 bases). Looked up from germline, CDR1 is SNHLY and CDR2 is FYNNEI. The V end lost 5 bases, the J end lost 5 bases, and 9 bases lay between the germline ends. The CDR3 is 12 amino acids. The CDR3 DNA is TGTGCCAGCAGTCGACAGGAGGAGACCCAGTACTTC. This gives the protein CASSRQEETQYF.

The V call is TRBV23-1, the J call TRBJ2-5, with D perhaps TRBD1 (5 bases). TRBV23-1 is identified as an open reading frame with a role that is uncertain. V dropped 7 bases and J dropped 5 bases, with 17 bases sitting between them. The length of the CDR3 is 14 residues. This CDR3 is CASMASGRNETQYF. The CDR3 DNA is TGCGCCAGCATGGCCTCAGGGCGTAACGAGACCCAGTACTTC.

In this sample, this clonotype turned up a few times. V is TRBV7-9 and J is TRBJ2-7; 12 positions match TRBD2. The CDR3 consists of 16 residues. CDR1 SEHNR and CDR2 FQNEAQ come from the germline V gene (reference sequence). Trimming at V came to 5 bases and at J to 3 bases, leaving 8 bases not matched to a gene. The CDR3 region has the DNA TGTGCCAGCAGCGTGACTAGCGGGAGTAAGGTCTACGAGCAGTACTTC. As protein: CASSVTSGSKVYEQYF.

This clonotype has at least ten counts. This chain links TRBV28 with TRBJ2-7, with D possibly TRBD2 on 6 matching bases. This CDR3 region has 12 residues. Germline values: CDR1 MDHEN, CDR2 SYDVKM. Trimming left V 10 bases short and J 3 bases short, with 13 bases between. CDR3 sequence reads: CATIGGGYEQYF. CDR3 bases: TGTGCCACCATCGGGGGTGGCTACGAGCAGTACTTC.

This clonotype came up many times. The rearrangement joins TRBV5-6 to TRBJ2-5; 7 bases line up with TRBD2. CDR3 length: 14 residues. The germline V gene has CDR1 SGHDT and CDR2 YYEEEE. Trimming at V came to 2 bases and at J to 5 bases, leaving 6 bases not matched to a gene. The CDR3: CASSFGGSGETQYF. The CDR3 DNA is TGTGCCAGCAGCTTTGGCGGGAGTGGGGAGACCCAGTACTTC.

Details on this clonotype: Germline is not matched at one junction end, which may reflect a read error. The rearrangement uses TRBV4-1 and TRBJ2-4; the D is unclear. The CDR3 spans 12 residues. The germline V gene encodes CDR1 MGHRA and CDR2 YSYEKL. The CDR3 sequence: CAISPGQNIQYF. CDR3 DNA: TGTGCCATCAGCCCTGGACAAAACATTCAGTACTTC.

This clonotype was found a few times. This sequence joins TRBV12-3 or TRBV12-4 and TRBJ1-1; D call uncertain. The germline V and J ends were trimmed by 7 bases and 8 bases, with 14 bases remaining between them. This CDR3 has 12 amino acids. The CDR3 region has the DNA TGTGCCAGCATTTCTCGGACTTTGGAAGCTTTCTTT. Its protein is CASISRTLEAFF.

This clonotype was seen at least ten times. The V gene is TRBV6-1, the J gene TRBJ1-3; possibly TRBD1 for D (6 bases). This CDR3 contains 15 residues. From germline, CDR1 is MNHNS and CDR2 SASEGT. V lost 6 bases, J lost 2 bases, and 14 bases lay in between. In nucleotides, the CDR3 is TGTGCCAGCAGCCCCCGGGACACTACTGGAAACACCATATATTTT. Translated, it gives CASSPRDTTGNTIYF.

This clonotype was seen a handful of times. Here the CDR3 DNA reads TGTGCCAGCAGCTTGGGGCAGGGTAGCCCTGAAGCTTTCTTT. Translating it yields CASSLGQGSPEAFF. This chain uses TRBV5-5 with TRBJ1-1; possible D gene TRBD1, 5 bases. The germline V gene encodes CDR1 SGHKS and CDR2 YYEKEE (reference sequence). Deletions cut 0 bases from V and 6 bases from J, with 12 bases between. The CDR3 consists of 14 residues.

This clonotype occurred many times. This chain joins TRBV6-5 and TRBJ2-1, with 8 bases aligning to TRBD2. Germline CDR1 MNHEY, CDR2 SVGAGI. This CDR3 is 15 amino acids long. The V gene end was trimmed by 1 base and the J gene end by 10 bases; junction bases not matched to a gene: 9. CDR3 nucleotide sequence: TGTGCCAGCAGTTACTACTCGGGGGGGCCTCAAGAGCAGTTCTTC. Residues: CASSYYSGGPQEQFF.

This clonotype was counted only a few times. The chain combines TRBV7-2 with TRBJ2-5; a weak D match, TRBD1 (5 bases). V dropped 1 base and J dropped 5 bases, with 17 bases sitting between them. The length of the CDR3 is 16 residues. In germline, CDR1 is SGHTA, CDR2 FQGNSA. In DNA form, the CDR3 reads TGTGCCAGCAGCTTAGTTGGGAAAAGGGGCGATGAGACCCAGTACTTC. This sequence encodes CASSLVGKRGDETQYF.